The rows below give T cell receptor beta chains drawn from one sample of a study of blood T cell repertoires in COVID-19. Repertoires were generated with immunoSEQ multiplex PCR, while TCRdb's copy carries only in-frame clones and drops some. Of 300,000 to 400,000 clones in the sample, approximately 85% are singletons; the top ten hold 7.2%. Sequenced: peripheral blood. The receptors shown here come from a human donor in a cohort sampled during active COVID-19. The CDR3 runs from the conserved cysteine through the conserved F or W. Each record gives: J gene, V gene, clone size, D gene, CDR3 DNA, CDR3 protein. The D gene is left open where the match is weak. The listing skips clone size in some rows; elsewhere it reads once, few, many or a size class.

TRBJ2-1 | TRBV24-1 | NA | NA | TGTGCCACCAGTGATCCTTCCGGGAGCTCCTACAATGAGCAGTTCTTC | CATSDPSGSSYNEQFF
TRBJ2-1 | TRBV4-1 | once | NA | TGCGCCAGCAGCCAAGATTCCCTACCTACTGAGCAGTTCTTC | CASSQDSLPTEQFF
TRBJ1-2 | TRBV5-4 | few | TRBD1 | TGTGCCAGCAGCCGGGACAGTCTTAACTATGGCTACACCTTC | CASSRDSLNYGYTF
TRBJ1-1 | TRBV7-3 | NA | NA | TGTGCCAGCAGCTTATTTTCGGGGGCTGAAGCTTTCTTT | CASSLFSGAEAFF
TRBJ1-2 | TRBV6-2/TRBV6-3 | NA | NA | TGTGCCAGCAGTTACTCATCAAGCTACTATGGCTACACCTTC | CASSYSSSYYGYTF
TRBJ1-1 | TRBV18 | NA | NA | TGTGCCAGCTCACCACAGGAGGAGTTGTTAGACACTGAAGCTTTCTTT | CASSPQEELLDTEAFF
TRBJ2-3 | TRBV5-1 | NA | TRBD2 | TGCGCCAGCAGCTTGGGCGGGGGGTCAGATACGCAGTATTTT | CASSLGGGSDTQYF
TRBJ1-1 | TRBV28 | NA | TRBD1 | TGTGCCAGCAAGGGGCAGGGGGCCACGAACACTGAAGCTTTCTTT | CASKGQGATNTEAFF
TRBJ2-7 | TRBV4-1 | NA | NA | TGCGCCAGCAGCCAAAGACCCCTCGAGGTCGAGCAGTACTTC | CASSQRPLEVEQYF
TRBJ2-7 | TRBV25-1 | NA | NA | TGTGCCAGCAGTGAAAGTTGGCCAGGCGAGCAGTACTTC | CASSESWPGEQYF
TRBJ2-7 | TRBV11-3 | NA | NA | TGTGCCAGCAGCCTCGGACATCTCTACGAGCAGTACTTC | CASSLGHLYEQYF
TRBJ2-7 | TRBV7-8 | NA | TRBD1 | TGTGCCAGCAGCACTCCGGGACAGGGAGGATGGGAGCAGTACTTC | CASSTPGQGGWEQYF
TRBJ2-1 | TRBV7-2 | once | NA | TGTGCCAGCAGTCCTACCAAAAACTCCTACAATGAGCAGTTCTTC | CASSPTKNSYNEQFF
TRBJ2-7 | TRBV6-5 | NA | NA | TGTGCCAGCAGTTACACTCCCGCCTACGAGCAGTACTTC | CASSYTPAYEQYF
TRBJ1-2 | TRBV11-1 | NA | TRBD1 | TGTGCCAGCTCGAACAGGGGGCAAGGCTACACCTTC | CASSNRGQGYTF
TRBJ2-1 | TRBV24-1 | NA | NA | TGTGCCACCAGGGACAGCGGTCCCAGCGCCTGGTTCTTC | CATRDSGPSAWFF
TRBJ2-1 | TRBV7-3 | NA | TRBD2 | TGTGCCAGCAGCTTATTCGCCGGAGCGGGGGGGAAAAATGAGCAGTTCTTC | CASSLFAGAGGKNEQFF
TRBJ2-7 | TRBV5-1 | few | NA | TGCGCCAGCAGCTTGGGATACACCGAGCAGTACTTC | CASSLGYTEQYF
TRBJ2-1 | TRBV10-3 | once | TRBD2 | TGTGCCATCTCCCTAGCGGGGGGATTCAATGAGCAGTTCTTC | CAISLAGGFNEQFF
TRBJ1-1 | TRBV5-4 | NA | TRBD1 | TGTGCCAGCAGCCCGGACAGGGAAGGCTTCACTGAAGCTTTCTTT | CASSPDREGFTEAFF
TRBJ1-4 | TRBV18 | NA | NA | TGTGCCAGCTTCTTCGATAGGCGGGAGGAAAAACTGTTTTTT | CASFFDRREEKLFF
TRBJ2-2 | TRBV6-4 | NA | NA | TGTGCCACCCGGGTCAACTTTTTCACCGGGGAGCTGTTTTTT | CATRVNFFTGELFF
TRBJ1-3 | TRBV3-1/TRBV3-2 | NA | NA | TGTGCCAGCAGCCAAGAGAGTTCTGGAAACACCATATATTTT | CASSQESSGNTIYF
TRBJ1-1 | TRBV24-1 | NA | NA | TGTGCCACCAGTGATCCGGGACAACAGAAAGCTTTCTTT | CATSDPGQQKAFF
TRBJ2-7 | TRBV18 | NA | NA | TGTGCCAGCCGACCCTCCACAGTCTACGAGCAGTACTTC | CASRPSTVYEQYF
TRBJ1-2 | TRBV12-5 | NA | NA | TGTGCTAGTGGTTTGGTTAGAAGTGGTTTAGTAGATGGCTACACCTTC | CASGLVRSGLVDGYTF
TRBJ1-5 | TRBV10-3 | NA | NA | TGTGCCTCGAGAGGGCAGGGGAATCAGCCCCAGCATTTT | CASRGQGNQPQHF
TRBJ2-7 | TRBV9 | few | TRBD2 | TGTGCCAGCAGCGTAGAAGCGGGGGAGGGCGCCGAGCAGTACTTC | CASSVEAGEGAEQYF
TRBJ1-5 | TRBV24-1 | NA | TRBD1 | TGTGCCACCTCCGGGACAGATAGCAATCAGCCCCAGCATTTT | CATSGTDSNQPQHF
TRBJ1-2 | TRBV6-5 | NA | TRBD1 | TGTGCCAGCAGTTACTCGGGACAGGGATTCTATGGCTACACCTTC | CASSYSGQGFYGYTF
TRBJ1-1 | TRBV6-5 | NA | NA | TGTGCCAGCAGTAGGGAAGGGGACTTGAACACTGAAGCTTTCTTT | CASSREGDLNTEAFF
TRBJ1-2 | TRBV10-3 | NA | NA | TGTGCCATCAGTGAGTCGAACCGGGGAGGGGGCTACACCTTC | CAISESNRGGGYTF
TRBJ1-5 | TRBV6-1 | NA | NA | TGTGCCAGCAGTGACGTATTGGGACTCAATCAGCCCCAGCATTTT | CASSDVLGLNQPQHF
TRBJ2-2 | TRBV3-1/TRBV3-2 | NA | TRBD1 | TGTGCCAGCAGCCAAGGACAGGGGCGGAACACCGGGGAGCTGTTTTTT | CASSQGQGRNTGELFF
TRBJ2-7 | TRBV6-5 | NA | NA | TGTGCCAGCAGTTACCAGGGCCTCACGTCCTACGAGCAGTACTTC | CASSYQGLTSYEQYF
TRBJ1-1 | TRBV12-3/TRBV12-4 | NA | TRBD1 | TGTGCCAGCAGCATAGGGGGCGCTGAAGCTTTCTTT | CASSIGGAEAFF
TRBJ2-3 | TRBV6-1 | NA | NA | TGTGCCAGCAGTGATCCCAACAGAGATACGCAGTATTTT | CASSDPNRDTQYF
TRBJ1-1 | TRBV18 | NA | NA | TGTGCCAGCTCACCTCGGGAGGGAATGGCGAACACTGAAGCTTTCTTT | CASSPREGMANTEAFF
TRBJ1-2 | TRBV5-1 | NA | TRBD1 | TGCGCCAGCAGCTTTCAGGGACAGGCTCCCGACCCCGGGGGAGTCTATGGCTACACCTTC | CASSFQGQAPDPGGVYGYTF
TRBJ1-5 | TRBV12-3/TRBV12-4 | NA | NA | TGTGCCAGCAGCCCAGGGGTCAATCAGCCCCAGCATTTT | CASSPGVNQPQHF
TRBJ1-1 | TRBV6-1 | NA | NA | TGTGCCAGCAGTGAAAACGGGGGGCGCGAAGCTTTCTTT | CASSENGGREAFF
TRBJ1-2 | TRBV28 | NA | TRBD1 | TGTGCCAGCAACCCCGGGACAGGGGCTCGAGGCTACACCTTC | CASNPGTGARGYTF
TRBJ1-2 | TRBV24-1 | NA | TRBD1 | TGTGCCACCAGTGATTCGGACAGGGAATTATATGGCTACACCTTC | CATSDSDRELYGYTF
TRBJ2-3 | TRBV24-1 | NA | TRBD2 | TGTGCCACCAGTGACTTCGGGGGGTCTACAGATACGCAGTATTTT | CATSDFGGSTDTQYF
TRBJ1-6 | TRBV7-2 | few | NA | TGTGCCAGCACCTCCGGGGGGGTGTATAATTCACCCCTCCACTTT | CASTSGGVYNSPLHF
TRBJ2-5 | TRBV30 | NA | NA | TGTGCCTGGGCGGGACAGTTCCAAGAGACCCAGTACTTC | CAWAGQFQETQYF
TRBJ1-1 | TRBV4-1 | NA | NA | TGCGCCAGCAGCCAGCCCCGCAGGGAAAATACCACTGAAGCTTTCTTT | CASSQPRRENTTEAFF
TRBJ1-1 | TRBV30 | NA | NA | TGTGCCTGGAGAAGGGGGTGGGTGCTCCCGAACACTGAAGCTTTCTTT | CAWRRGWVLPNTEAFF
TRBJ2-2 | TRBV21-1 | NA | NA | TGTGCCAGCAGCCCCTCAGGGGCGAAGGACACCGGGGAGCTGTTTTTT | CASSPSGAKDTGELFF
TRBJ1-1 | TRBV4-1 | NA | TRBD1 | TGCGCCAGCAGCCAAGGGACAGGGGCCGCTGAAGCTTTCTTT | CASSQGTGAAEAFF